The 2 T cell receptor beta chains below come from one sample, sequenced in a study of breast tumors, draining lymph nodes, adjacent tissues. TCRdb analysed the multiplex PCR reads with MiXCR anew, one entry per CDR3 protein. The profile shows around 250,000 distinct CDR3 sequences, 30% to 35% of them singletons. The lymph nodes were axillary draining lymph nodes from breast cancer patients. The sequenced material came from axillary lymph node tissue. The receptors were sampled from a female donor with breast cancer. Some clones in this sample may be carry-over from other donors' samples.

As regards this clonotype: One junction end does not reproduce the germline sequence, and a read error may be involved. This chain links TRBV12-3 or TRBV12-4 with TRBJ2-7; 9 nucleotides align to TRBD2. CDR3 size: 14 residues. This CDR3 reads CAGSFAGGPYEQYF. DNA of the CDR3: TGTGCCGGCAGTTTTGCGGGAGGGCCCTACGAGCAGTACTTC.

The chain uses TRBV20-1 and TRBJ2-5, with 7 bases aligning to TRBD2. Germline CDR1 reads DFQATT; CDR2 reads SNEGSKA (reference sequence). The ends lost 5 bases at V and 5 bases at J; junction bases unmatched: 8. There are 13 residues in the CDR3. This CDR3 is CSAGGGISETQYF. The DNA of the CDR3 is TGCAGTGCTGGGGGGGGGATATCGGAGACCCAGTACTTC.